The sequence of this T cell receptor beta chain was determined in a study of blood T cells in healthy people across ages (dated by TCRdb to about 2015). Some background on the complete study: In model experiments, template switching captured about one uniquely barcoded TCR beta cDNA molecule for every two T cells. The study analyzed two additional independent replicas of 1 million unique cDNA reads from the same blood draw for two donors, one aged 18 to 30 and one aged 80 or older. The donors were divided into four age groups: young (average roughly 17 years), middle-aged (over 35), aged (about 61) and long-lived (roughly 82). Age-related changes in TCR beta repertoire diversity were measured in the study by deep sequencing normalized with unique cDNA molecular identifiers.

Donors were 40 or so systemically healthy Caucasian individuals from Russia aged 6 to 90 years. About 10 milliliters of peripheral blood were collected from each donor into EDTA-treated Vacutainer tubes. Ficoll-Paque density-gradient centrifugation was used to isolate PBMCs, with at least 6.5 million per sample. Trizol reagent was used to extract total RNA from PBMCs, with at least 6 micrograms per sample. The percentages of naive CD45RAhigh/CD27high T cells were determined by flow cytometry on a PBMC aliquot from every donor. CDR1 and CDR2 are drawn from the germline V gene: SGHVS, FQNEAQ. The cysteine opens and the phenylalanine closes a CDR3 of 16 amino acids. Only the CDR3 portion is preserved as DNA: 48 bases, with reading frame beginning at the first base. The junction shows trimming of 5 bases on V and 0 bases on J, and the gene matches do not reach 4 bases of it. What the authors observed across the whole study: Total diversity estimates from one million sequenced T cells were considered lower bounds and underestimates. The long-lived group showed more naive CD4+ T cells, fewer expanded clones and increased TCR diversity than the aged group, suggesting age selection. Observed TCR beta diversity per million T cells fell roughly linearly with age, and a significant reduction was already apparent by age around 40. Observed TCR beta diversity correlated strongly with the percentage of naive T cells measured by flow cytometry. Donor CMV infection status was unknown, potentially confounding age-related changes in expanded clonotypes. Conclusive comparison of naive and antigen-experienced compartments was prevented by the profiling of bulk unsorted PBMCs.

With respect to this clonotype: Its antigen specificity is not known. No base-level quality is on record; no much larger clone is a single base apart.

Library creation used 5' RACE. For sequencing, an Illumina HiSeq 2500 was employed. A second PCR of roughly 7 to 11 cycles was performed with a sample-barcoded 5' primer and a J-beta primer mix. A template-switch 5' adaptor carrying 12 random nucleotides introduced a unique molecular identifier onto each TCR beta cDNA molecule. At least 3 million CDR3-containing paired-end reads were obtained from each sample. All of the RNA was converted into first-strand cDNA using the Mint cDNA synthesis kit, with a TRBC-specific oligonucleotide serving as the primer. Following uracil-DNA glycosylase treatment, a first 18-cycle PCR with universal primers M1SS and BC2_uni_R was performed on all cDNA. The authors' analysis ran thus. Normalization of each sample was performed by random selection of 1 million high-quality reads, each carrying a distinct molecular identifier. Reads with shared molecular identifiers were discarded instead of being binned into consensus sequences. MiTCR, run with a Q25 quality threshold and the strictest error-elimination algorithm, handled CDR3 identification, clonotype clustering and error correction. A nonparametric unseen species model with Euler transformation was used to estimate lower-bound total TCR beta diversity. TCRdb reprocessed the public reads (quality trimming at Q25 with fastp, clone calling with MiXCR) and kept in-frame beta chains. CDR3 protein sequences are deduplicated, and each keeps its most common genes and DNA. The V and J calls reflect TCRdb's pipeline rather than the authors' work. Present in this sample are some 890,000 distinct CDR3 sequences, around 29% of which were seen just once. The ten largest clones represent roughly 10% of the sample.

These data were also reused for a study on T cells of mothers and their children. The other study reports the following: Nine systemically healthy Caucasian individuals, comprising three mothers and their six children, were included as donors. cDNA synthesis consumed the entire amount of extracted RNA, loaded at roughly 1.5 ug RNA in each 15 ul reaction. Sample barcodes and 2-4 random nucleotides were added via the M1S primer in the second PCR. Each mother yielded over 8 million TCR beta CDR3 reads and each child 2.5 million to 3 million reads. TCR recombination output is similarly shaped by thymic selection in related and unrelated pairs, with a minor effect exerted by inherited differences. Normalized repertoire overlap was always slightly but never significantly higher in related than unrelated mother-child pairs. With a sensitivity of approximately 100 clones per million clonotypes, no persistent microchimeric T cell clones were detected. In the study, deep NGS was used to compare the TCR beta repertoires of mothers and children, and features distinguishing related mother-child pairs from unrelated individuals were sought. Mothers averaged around 40 +/- 4 years of age and children averaged about 10 +/- 4 years. Libraries were sequenced on Illumina HiSeq 2000 with 100+100 nt paired-end reads after adapter ligation with NEBNext reagents. To prevent cross-contamination, the mother and child libraries were prepared a month apart and were sequenced in separate runs. Between roughly 450,000 and 2,000,000 distinct TCR beta clonotypes were identified per donor. Naive TCR beta clonotypes were estimated from low-frequency clonotypes matched to each donor's FACS-determined naive share, without sorting.

This receptor chain uses TRBV7-8 and TRBJ2-3; 11 bases in the middle match TRBD2. This clonotype was obtained from a middle-aged woman in good health. The sample was blood. The CDR3: CASSVLAGGSTDTQYF. In nucleotide form, the sequence is TGTGCCAGCAGCGTCCTAGCGGGGGGAAGCACAGATACGCAGTATTTT.